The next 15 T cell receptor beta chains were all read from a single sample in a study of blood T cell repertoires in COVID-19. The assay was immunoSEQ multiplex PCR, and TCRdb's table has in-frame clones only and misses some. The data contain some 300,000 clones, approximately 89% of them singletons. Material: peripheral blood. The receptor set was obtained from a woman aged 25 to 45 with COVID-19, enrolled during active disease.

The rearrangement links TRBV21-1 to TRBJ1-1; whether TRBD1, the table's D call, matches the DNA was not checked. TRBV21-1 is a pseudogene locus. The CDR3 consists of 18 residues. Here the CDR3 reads CASSKSGTGVIYSTEAFF. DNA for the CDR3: TGTGCCAGCAGCAAATCCGGGACAGGGGTAATATACAGCACTGAAGCTTTCTTT.

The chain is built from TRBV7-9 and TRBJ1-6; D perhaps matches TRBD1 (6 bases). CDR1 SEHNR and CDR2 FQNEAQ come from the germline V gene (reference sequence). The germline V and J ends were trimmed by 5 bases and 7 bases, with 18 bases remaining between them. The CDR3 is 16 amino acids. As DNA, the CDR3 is TGTGCCAGCAGCCAGGCGGCAGGGGTTGGGAATTCACCCCTCCACTTT. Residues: CASSQAAGVGNSPLHF.

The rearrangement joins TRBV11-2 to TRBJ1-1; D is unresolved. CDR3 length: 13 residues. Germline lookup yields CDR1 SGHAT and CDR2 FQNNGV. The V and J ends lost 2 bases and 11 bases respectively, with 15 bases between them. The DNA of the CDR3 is TGTGCCAGCAGCTTATTGGTGAGCGGGGAGGCTTTCTTT. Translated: CASSLLVSGEAFF. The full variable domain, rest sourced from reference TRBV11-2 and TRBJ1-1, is EAGVAQSPRYKIIEKRQSVAFWCNPISGHATLYWYQQILGQGPKLLIQFQNNGVVDDSQLPKDRFSAERLKGVDSTLKIQPAKLEDSAVYLCASSLLVSGEAFFGQGTRLTVV.

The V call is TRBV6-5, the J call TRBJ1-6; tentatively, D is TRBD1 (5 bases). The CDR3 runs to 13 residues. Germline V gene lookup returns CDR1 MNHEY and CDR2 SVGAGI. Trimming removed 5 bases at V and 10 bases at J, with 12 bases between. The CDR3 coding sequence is TGTGCCAGCAGTAGGGGCGGGAACTCACCCCTCCACTTT. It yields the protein CASSRGGNSPLHF.

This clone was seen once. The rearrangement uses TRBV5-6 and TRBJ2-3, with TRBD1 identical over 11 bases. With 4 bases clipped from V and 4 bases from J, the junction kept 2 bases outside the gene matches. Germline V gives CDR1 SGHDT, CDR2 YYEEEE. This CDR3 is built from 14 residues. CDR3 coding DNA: TGTGCCAGCAGCCCGGGACAGGGGGCAGATACGCAGTATTTT. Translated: CASSPGQGADTQYF.

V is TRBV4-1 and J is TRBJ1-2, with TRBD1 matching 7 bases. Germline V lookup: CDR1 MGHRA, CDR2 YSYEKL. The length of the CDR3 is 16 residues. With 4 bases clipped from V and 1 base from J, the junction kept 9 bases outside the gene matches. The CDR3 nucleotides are TGCGCCAGCAGCCGGCAGCCGGGACAGAGTAACTATGGCTACACCTTC. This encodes CASSRQPGQSNYGYTF.

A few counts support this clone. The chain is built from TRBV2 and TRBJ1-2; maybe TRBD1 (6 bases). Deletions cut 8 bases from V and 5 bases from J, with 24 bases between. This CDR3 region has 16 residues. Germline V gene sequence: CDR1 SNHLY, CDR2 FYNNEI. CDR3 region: CASRGIGTRDSYGYTF. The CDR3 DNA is TGTGCCAGCCGTGGTATCGGGACACGTGATAGTTATGGCTACACCTTC.

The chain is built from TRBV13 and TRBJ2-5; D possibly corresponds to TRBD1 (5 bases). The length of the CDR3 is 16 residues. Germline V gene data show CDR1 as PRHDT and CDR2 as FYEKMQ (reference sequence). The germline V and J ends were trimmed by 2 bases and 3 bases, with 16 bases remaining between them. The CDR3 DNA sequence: TGTGCCAGCAGCTTACGACAAAGGGGCCACAAAGAGACCCAGTACTTC. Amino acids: CASSLRQRGHKETQYF. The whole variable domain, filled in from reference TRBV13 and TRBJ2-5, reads AAGVIQSPRHLIKEKRETATLKCYPIPRHDTVYWYQQGPGQDPQFLISFYEKMQSDKGSIPDRFSAQQFSDYHSELNMSSLELGDSALYFCASSLRQRGHKETQYFGPGTRLLVL.

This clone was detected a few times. The CDR3 loop is CASSLRLAGGPYEQYV. CDR3 in DNA: TGTGCCAGCAGCTTACGACTAGCGGGGGGGCCCTACGAGCAGTACGTC. This chain joins TRBV7-9 and TRBJ2-7; 14 bases match TRBD2. The CDR3 spans 16 residues. The germline V gene encodes CDR1 SEHNR and CDR2 FQNEAQ (reference sequence). V was clipped by 2 bases and J by 2 bases; unmatched bases: 2.

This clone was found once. In DNA form, the CDR3 reads TGTGCCAGCAGGGCACAGGTGGGGCGGTCCGAAGCTTTCTTT. As protein: CASRAQVGRSEAFF. The chain has TRBV2 and TRBJ1-1, with D possibly being TRBD1 (5 bases). This CDR3 region has 14 residues. Trimming removed 6 bases at V and 8 bases at J, with 19 bases between. Per the germline V gene, CDR1 is SNHLY and CDR2 is FYNNEI.

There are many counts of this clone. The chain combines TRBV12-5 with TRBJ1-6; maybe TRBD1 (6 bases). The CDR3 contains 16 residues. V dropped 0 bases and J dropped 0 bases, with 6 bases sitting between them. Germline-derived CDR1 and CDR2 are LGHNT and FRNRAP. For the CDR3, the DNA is TGTGCTAGTGGTTTGGTACAGGGCTCCTATAATTCACCCCTCCACTTT. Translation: CASGLVQGSYNSPLHF.

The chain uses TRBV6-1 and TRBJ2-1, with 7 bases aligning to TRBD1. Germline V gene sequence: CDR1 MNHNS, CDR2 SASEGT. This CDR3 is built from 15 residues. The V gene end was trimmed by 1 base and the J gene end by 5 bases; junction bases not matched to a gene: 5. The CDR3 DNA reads TGTGCCAGCAGTGAAGTAGACAGGGCTCACAATGAGCAGTTCTTC. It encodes CASSEVDRAHNEQFF.

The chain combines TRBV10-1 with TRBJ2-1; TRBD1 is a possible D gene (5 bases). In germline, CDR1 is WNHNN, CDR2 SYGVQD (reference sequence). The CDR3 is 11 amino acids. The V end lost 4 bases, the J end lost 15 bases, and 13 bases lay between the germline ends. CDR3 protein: CASSAGQGLFF. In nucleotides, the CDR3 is TGCGCCAGCAGTGCTGGGCAGGGTCTGTTCTTC.

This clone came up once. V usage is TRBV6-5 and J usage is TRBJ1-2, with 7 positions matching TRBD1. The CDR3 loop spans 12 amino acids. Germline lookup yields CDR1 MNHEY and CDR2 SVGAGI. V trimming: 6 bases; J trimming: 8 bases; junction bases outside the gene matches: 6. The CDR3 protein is CASSRTGKGYTF. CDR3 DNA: TGTGCCAGCAGCCGGACAGGAAAAGGCTACACCTTC.

The CDR3 here is CASSFPTGSPNQPQHF. In DNA, the CDR3 is TGTGCCAGCAGTTTCCCTACAGGGAGCCCAAATCAGCCCCAGCATTTT. The chain combines TRBV6-5 with TRBJ1-5, with TRBD1 as a possible D gene (6 bases). This CDR3 is 16 amino acids long. Trimming stripped 4 bases from V and 4 bases from J, with 17 bases between. Looked up from germline, CDR1 is MNHEY and CDR2 is SVGAGI.